The 15 T cell receptor beta chains presented below share a single source sample, sequenced in a study of cytomegalovirus exposure and HLA in healthy donors (dated by TCRdb to 2016 to 2017). The library was prepared using the immunoSEQ multiplex PCR assay. For the multiplex PCR, a mixture combining 60 forward primers for TCR Vbeta segments and 13 reverse primers for TCR Jbeta segments was used. The immuneACCESS repertoire file appears here via TCRdb, limited to in-frame rearrangements. These files lack a portion of the clones; in checked studies, under half of the deficit traces to unresolved V genes, and the cause of the others is not known. In all, the sample holds about 100,000 clones, and approximately 85% of those were seen once. The ten most abundant clones make up about 3.9% of the sample. Sequencing was carried out using PBMCs. These receptors were taken from a man under 40 in good health and CMV-seronegative.

V usage is TRBV7-9 and J usage is TRBJ1-1; D unclear. CDR1 and CDR2 from the germline V gene are SEHNR and FQNEAQ (reference sequence). V lost 2 bases to trimming and J lost 8 bases, with 9 bases between them. The length of the CDR3 is 12 residues. The CDR3 here is CASSLKQTEAFF. The CDR3 coding sequence is TGTGCCAGCAGCTTAAAACAGACCGAAGCTTTCTTT.

The genes are TRBV27 and TRBJ2-1; 10 nucleotides agree with TRBD2. CDR3 size: 15 residues. V lost 5 bases, J lost 2 bases, and 3 bases stayed unmatched. Looked up from germline, CDR1 is MNHEY and CDR2 is SMNVEV (reference sequence). CDR3: CASSPSGRAYNEQFF. DNA of the CDR3: TGTGCCAGCAGTCCGAGCGGGAGGGCCTACAATGAGCAGTTCTTC.

The V gene is TRBV2, the J gene TRBJ2-2, with 7 bases aligning to TRBD2. Germline V lookup: CDR1 SNHLY, CDR2 FYNNEI. The CDR3 is made up of 13 amino acids. Trimming at V came to 4 bases and at J to 11 bases, leaving 7 bases not matched to a gene. The CDR3 coding sequence is TGTGCCAGCAGTGGTTACCCGGGACTAGAGCTGTTTTTT. Translated: CASSGYPGLELFF.

This chain links TRBV5-5 with TRBJ1-6; 8 nucleotides align to TRBD1. The CDR3 is 17 residues long. Per germline, CDR1 SGHKS and CDR2 YYEKEE (reference sequence). Losses at the gene ends were 5 bases for V and 0 bases for J; bases not matched to a gene: 7. CDR3 in DNA: TGTGCCAGCAGACGGACAGGGATCCGCTCCTATAATTCACCCCTCCACTTT. Amino acids: CASRRTGIRSYNSPLHF. The complete variable domain, with remaining parts taken from reference TRBV5-5 and TRBJ1-6, reads DAGVTQSPTHLIKTRGQQVTLRCSPISGHKSVSWYQQVLGQGPQFIFQYYEKEERGRGNFPDRFSARQFPNYSSELNVNALLLGDSALYLCASRRTGIRSYNSPLHFGNGTRLTVT.

The genes are TRBV7-6 and TRBJ1-6; TRBD1 agrees at 7 bases. V lost 5 bases to trimming and J lost 7 bases; unmatched junction nucleotides: 8. Germline loops: CDR1 SGHVS, CDR2 FNYEAQ. The CDR3 spans 15 residues. This chain's CDR3 is CASSPRQGQNSPLHF. The CDR3 region has the DNA TGTGCCAGCAGCCCGCGACAGGGCCAAAATTCACCCCTCCACTTT.

The genes are TRBV11-2 and TRBJ2-3; 8 bases match TRBD1. CDR3 length equals 15 residues. Germline lookup yields CDR1 SGHAT and CDR2 FQNNGV. The J segment lost 0 bases and the V segment lost 3 bases, leaving 2 bases of the junction unmatched. The CDR3 coding sequence is TGTGCCAGCAGCTTGGACAGGGTGAGCACAGATACGCAGTATTTT. Its translation is CASSLDRVSTDTQYF.

This chain connects TRBV5-1 to TRBJ2-5, with D unresolved. Trimming stripped 2 bases from V and 3 bases from J, with 2 bases between. CDR3 length: 11 amino acids. Germline V gene sequence: CDR1 SGHRS, CDR2 YFSETQ. The CDR3 sequence is CASSFKETQYF. As DNA, the CDR3 is TGCGCCAGCAGCTTTAAAGAGACCCAGTACTTC.

The rearrangement uses TRBV19 and TRBJ1-2; the D is unclear. Per germline, CDR1 LNHDA and CDR2 SQIVND (reference sequence). Deletions cut 5 bases from V and 4 bases from J, with 17 bases between. This CDR3 region has 15 residues. This chain's CDR3 is CASSEMRLSFYGYTF. The CDR3 bases are TGTGCCAGTAGTGAAATGAGACTGAGCTTCTATGGCTACACCTTC.

In its sample, this clone was seen once. The CDR3 loop reads CASSAGTGMNEKLFF. CDR3 DNA sequence: TGTGCCAGCAGCGCCGGGACAGGGATGAATGAAAAACTGTTTTTT. V gene TRBV9 combines with J gene TRBJ1-4; 9 bases are a match to TRBD1. Germline V gene sequence: CDR1 SGDLS, CDR2 YYNGEE. Germline trimming cut 3 bases from V and 5 bases from J; bases unmatched to any gene: 5. The CDR3 is 15 residues long.

This clone is a singleton in its sample. The rearrangement links TRBV27 to TRBJ1-1; 8 nucleotides agree with TRBD1. The CDR3 has 14 residues. Trimming removed 5 bases from V and 1 base from J; junction bases left unmatched: 3. The germline V gene has CDR1 MNHEY and CDR2 SMNVEV (reference sequence). The CDR3 coding sequence is TGTGCCAGCAGTCCCGGACAGGGGAACACTGAAGCTTTCTTT. Amino acids: CASSPGQGNTEAFF.

CDR3 loop: CASSRFPGLAKHGELFF. CDR3 coding DNA: TGTGCCAGCAGCCGATTTCCCGGACTAGCGAAGCACGGGGAGCTGTTTTTT. The chain uses TRBV27 and TRBJ2-2, with 9 positions matching TRBD2. With V trimmed by 6 bases and J by 7 bases, 15 bases remained unmatched. Germline CDR1 and CDR2: MNHEY and SMNVEV (reference sequence). This CDR3 is built from 17 residues.

In its sample, this clone was seen once. This chain connects TRBV19 to TRBJ1-4; D call uncertain. This CDR3 has 14 amino acids. Germline loops: CDR1 LNHDA, CDR2 SQIVND (reference sequence). V gave up 4 bases and J gave up 3 bases, with 9 bases separating them. CDR3: CASSKRSANEKLFF. The CDR3 region has the DNA TGTGCCAGTAGTAAGAGGTCTGCTAATGAAAAACTGTTTTTT.

This chain uses TRBV6-1 with TRBJ1-6; TRBD1 agrees at 8 bases. V was clipped by 3 bases and J by 7 bases; unmatched bases: 2. The CDR3 consists of 14 residues. Germline CDR1 is MNHNS and CDR2 is SASEGT. The CDR3 DNA sequence: TGTGCCAGCAGTGACCACAGGGGGAATTCACCCCTCCACTTT. Translating gives CASSDHRGNSPLHF.

The V and J genes are TRBV5-4 and TRBJ1-2; 10 nucleotides agree with TRBD1. CDR3 length: 14 residues. V dropped 3 bases and J dropped 4; count of bases not matched to a gene: 3. Germline V CDR1 and CDR2: SGHNT, YYREEE (reference sequence). The CDR3 here is CASSYRQGAYGYTF. As DNA, the CDR3 is TGTGCCAGCAGCTACAGACAGGGGGCCTATGGCTACACCTTC.

J is TRBJ1-5 and V is TRBV27, with 11 positions matching TRBD1. V dropped 6 bases and J dropped 0; count of bases not matched to a gene: 7. CDR3 length: 17 amino acids. The germline V gene encodes CDR1 MNHEY and CDR2 SMNVEV (reference sequence). CDR3 coding DNA: TGTGCCAGCAGCAGGACAGGGGGCCGATATAGCAATCAGCCCCAGCATTTT. This translates into CASSRTGGRYSNQPQHF.